The 21 T cell receptor beta chains in this list originate from one sample, sequenced in a study of lymphopenia after photon versus proton radiotherapy. Profiled with immunoSEQ multiplex PCR; TCRdb holds only in-frame clones, not every one. Altogether more than 70,000 clones are present, 83% being singletons, with the ten largest covering over 1.3%. The sequencing here drew on peripheral blood, taken from a patient treated with proton-based radiotherapy. The receptors were gathered from a man between 60 and 75 years old with pancreatic cancer.

This chain joins TRBV6-6 and TRBJ2-1; 9 bases agree with TRBD2. The CDR3 has 14 residues. The germline gives CDR1 MNHNY, CDR2 SVGAGI (reference sequence). The V and J ends lost 10 bases and 2 bases, in that order; junction bases with no gene match: 6. CDR3 nucleotide sequence: TGTGCCACCTCTAGCGGGAACCCCTACAATGAGCAGTTCTTC. Translation gives CATSSGNPYNEQFF.

This rearrangement joins TRBV27 to TRBJ2-1; the D gene could be TRBD1 or TRBD2 (5 bases each). This CDR3 spans 17 amino acids. Germline V lookup: CDR1 MNHEY, CDR2 SMNVEV (reference sequence). Deletions cut 1 base from V and 0 bases from J, with 13 bases between. CDR3 nucleotides: TGTGCCAGCAGTTTATATGGGGACGAGAGCTCCTACAATGAGCAGTTCTTC. It codes for CASSLYGDESSYNEQFF.

The CDR3 DNA sequence: TGCAGCGTTGAGGGGAACAGGGGCGGAAGCAATGAGCAGTTCTTC. Translation: CSVEGNRGGSNEQFF. The chain combines TRBV29-1 with TRBJ2-1; 7 nucleotides align to TRBD1. V shed 3 bases, J shed 6 bases, and the junction held 11 bases outside the gene matches. The CDR3 runs 15 residues. Per germline, CDR1 SQVTM and CDR2 ANQGSEA.

The chain has TRBV4-2 and TRBJ2-5; TRBD1 agrees at 9 bases. Looked up from germline, CDR1 is LGHNA and CDR2 is YNFKEQ. V shed 1 base and J 1 base; nucleotides not matched to a gene: 4. The CDR3 runs 16 residues. CDR3 loop: CASSQVGQGSQETQYF. CDR3 coding DNA: TGTGCCAGCAGCCAAGTTGGACAGGGGTCCCAAGAGACCCAGTACTTC.

The rearrangement joins TRBV7-9 to TRBJ2-1, with TRBD2 matching over 8 bases. Losses at the gene ends were 5 bases for V and 8 bases for J; bases not matched to a gene: 17. CDR3 length equals 17 residues. Germline V gene sequence: CDR1 SEHNR, CDR2 FQNEAQ (reference sequence). Written as DNA, the CDR3 is TGTGCCAGCAGCCATCTAAAAGCGGGAGTAAAGGCCGATGAGCAGTTCTTC. This encodes CASSHLKAGVKADEQFF.

The chain uses TRBV7-9 and TRBJ1-2, with 7 positions matching TRBD1. Trimming cost V 2 bases and J 4 bases; bases outside gene matches: 4. The length of the CDR3 is 14 residues. The germline CDR1 and CDR2 sequences are SEHNR and FQNEAQ (reference sequence). The DNA for the CDR3 is TGTGCCAGCAGCTTAATGACAGGGCCCTATGGCTACACCTTC. Translating gives CASSLMTGPYGYTF.

This chain links TRBV19 with TRBJ1-5; D unresolved. Germline V gene data show CDR1 as LNHDA and CDR2 as SQIVND (reference sequence). V was clipped by 3 bases and J by 6 bases, with 9 bases between them. The CDR3 length is 13 residues. The CDR3 here is CASSMGFLQPQHF. The DNA of the CDR3 is TGTGCCAGTAGTATGGGGTTCCTTCAGCCCCAGCATTTT.

The chain couples TRBV6-1 to TRBJ2-1; D unresolved. V lost 2 bases and J lost 7, with 12 bases in between. From germline, CDR1 is MNHNS and CDR2 SASEGT. This CDR3 comprises 14 residues. DNA of the CDR3: TGTGCCAGCAGTGAAAGGGTTTCGCGGAATGAGCAGTTCTTC. This encodes CASSERVSRNEQFF.

J is TRBJ2-1 and V is TRBV15; a possible D gene is TRBD2 (6 bases). This CDR3 is built from 16 residues. With 3 bases removed from V and 1 base from J, the gap between germline ends came to 13 bases. Germline V lookup: CDR1 LNHNV, CDR2 YYDKDF (reference sequence). The CDR3 coding sequence is TGTGCCACCAGCAGCCGCCTAGCGCTATCCTACAATGAGCAGTTCTTC. Translating gives CATSSRLALSYNEQFF.

In DNA form, the CDR3 reads TGTGCCAGCAGCCCCCGGACAGGGGGCTCTGGGGCCAACGTCCTGACTTTC. Encoded protein: CASSPRTGGSGANVLTF. The genes are TRBV21-1 and TRBJ2-6; the table's D gene call, TRBD1, was not cross checked with the DNA. TRBV21-1 is annotated as a pseudogene. CDR3 size: 17 residues.

This sequence joins TRBV11-2 and TRBJ2-5; 10 bases are a match to TRBD2. This CDR3 region has 17 residues. V was clipped by 3 bases and J by 5 bases; unmatched bases: 12. Germline CDR1 is SGHAT and CDR2 is FQNNGV. The CDR3 DNA sequence: TGTGCCAGCAGCTTCCCGGGACTAGCGCTACGCCGGGAGACCCAGTACTTC. Translated: CASSFPGLALRRETQYF.

This clone was picked up a small number of times. This chain's CDR3 is CASSVRGVPTDTQYF. In DNA form, the CDR3 reads TGTGCCAGCAGCGTCAGGGGGGTCCCCACAGATACGCAGTATTTT. The J gene is TRBJ2-3, the V gene TRBV9, with D perhaps matching TRBD1 (7 bases). CDR1 SGDLS and CDR2 YYNGEE come from the germline V gene. Deletions cut 2 bases from V and 2 bases from J, with 12 bases between. This CDR3 contains 15 residues.

In its sample, this clone was seen once. V gene TRBV2 combines with J gene TRBJ1-1; TRBD1 matches 8 bases. Germline CDR1 SNHLY, CDR2 FYNNEI. This CDR3 is built from 15 residues. After removal of 3 bases from V and 0 bases from J, the junction contained 3 bases not matched to a gene. The CDR3 sequence: CASSEDRVLNTEAFF. In DNA form, the CDR3 reads TGTGCCAGCAGTGAGGACAGGGTACTGAACACTGAAGCTTTCTTT. The full variable domain, completed using reference TRBV2 and TRBJ1-1, is EPEVTQTPSHQVTQMGQEVILRCVPISNHLYFYWYRQILGQKVEFLVSFYNNEISEKSEIFDDQFSVERPDGSNFTLKIRSTKLEDSAMYFCASSEDRVLNTEAFFGQGTRLTVV.

The chain employs TRBV30 and TRBJ2-7; 8 nucleotides line up with TRBD2. The junction had 6 bases not matched to a gene; V was cut back by 0 bases and J by 5 bases. The germline CDR1 and CDR2 sequences are GTSNPN and SVGIG (reference sequence). The length of the CDR3 is 14 residues. CDR3 in amino acids: CAWSVGLAGNEQYF. In DNA form, the CDR3 reads TGTGCCTGGAGTGTAGGGCTAGCGGGCAACGAGCAGTACTTC. The full variable domain, in which reference TRBV30 and TRBJ2-7 provide the parts outside the CDR3, is SQTIHQWPATLVQPVGSPLSLECTVEGTSNPNLYWYRQAAGRGLQLLFYSVGIGQISSEVPQNLSASRPQDRQFILSSKKLLLSDSGFYLCAWSVGLAGNEQYFGPGTRLTVT.

This clone was found once. The rearrangement uses TRBV5-1 and TRBJ2-1, with D maybe TRBD2 (5 bases). Germline CDR1 is SGHRS and CDR2 is YFSETQ. CDR3 length: 15 amino acids. The germline V and J ends were trimmed by 0 bases and 2 bases, with 9 bases remaining between them. The CDR3 DNA reads as TGCGCCAGCAGCTTGGACGAGGGCACCTACAATGAGCAGTTCTTC. Its protein is CASSLDEGTYNEQFF.

The chain has TRBV7-9 and TRBJ1-1, with a weak D call TRBD1 (6 bases). V was pared by 1 base and J by 6 bases, with 15 bases between. CDR1 is SEHNR, CDR2 FQNEAQ, per germline (reference sequence). This CDR3 is built from 15 residues. CDR3 sequence: CASSLVIGGAPEAFF. The CDR3, as DNA: TGTGCCAGCAGCTTAGTGATCGGGGGCGCGCCTGAAGCTTTCTTT.

This sequence joins TRBV5-1 and TRBJ2-1; the match to TRBD2 covers 11 bases. The length of the CDR3 is 18 residues. The germline V gene has CDR1 SGHRS and CDR2 YFSETQ. V shed 1 base, J shed 3 bases, and the junction held 9 bases outside the gene matches. The CDR3 coding sequence is TGCGCCAGCAGCTTGTTATCTAGCGGGAGGAGCGTCTACAATGAGCAGTTCTTC. Amino acids: CASSLLSSGRSVYNEQFF.

The rearrangement uses TRBV9 and TRBJ2-1, with D perhaps TRBD2 (6 bases). V gave up 3 bases and J gave up 0 bases, with 13 bases separating them. This CDR3 region has 16 residues. Germline CDR1 is SGDLS and CDR2 is YYNGEE. The chain's CDR3 is CASSEGLLISYNEQFF. CDR3 sequence (DNA): TGTGCCAGCAGCGAGGGACTCTTGATCTCCTACAATGAGCAGTTCTTC.

The chain has TRBV10-3 and TRBJ2-1; D is ambiguous. Germline V CDR1 and CDR2: ENHRY, SYGVKD. This CDR3 comprises 13 residues. Trimming cost V 10 bases and J 2 bases, with 12 bases left between them. The CDR3 protein is CATAAKAYNEQFF. The DNA of the CDR3 is TGTGCCACCGCTGCCAAGGCCTACAATGAGCAGTTCTTC.

CDR3 in amino acids: CARSLRRDQPQHF. DNA of the CDR3: TGTGCCAGAAGCTTGCGGCGCGATCAGCCCCAGCATTTT. The chain joins TRBV5-3 to TRBJ1-5; D gene ambiguous. TRBV5-3 belongs to the ORF category, with a function that is uncertain. CDR3 length equals 13 residues. V gave up 1 base and J gave up 5 bases, with 7 bases separating them.

The V call is TRBV9, the J call TRBJ1-4; D gene ambiguous. Trimming took off 0 bases at V and 3 bases at J, with 9 bases between the two ends. This CDR3 region has 15 residues. Germline CDR1 and CDR2: SGDLS and YYNGEE. The CDR3 region has the DNA TGTGCCAGCAGCGTAGAGGGTATGGCTAATGAAAAACTGTTTTTT. It encodes CASSVEGMANEKLFF.